The T cell receptor beta chain described here comes from a study of cytomegalovirus exposure and HLA in healthy donors. Study-level points and caveats: A subsequent analysis found that TCR clusters from the first cohort also tended to co-occur in the 90 to 150 validation repertoires, with about 94% of cluster scores above 0. The study designated roughly 150 TCR beta chains cytomegalovirus-associated.

Measured with immunoSEQ multiplex PCR; TCRdb has only the in-frame clones, and not every one. The sample has around 260,000 clones, roughly 91% seen once. J lost 6 bases, V lost 6 bases, and 11 bases had no gene match. The V gene's germline CDR1 is ENHRY and CDR2 SYGVKD. CDR3 length: 16 residues. A note on this clone: Its target is unknown.

The chain employs TRBV10-3 and TRBJ2-2; 9 nucleotides agree with TRBD2. The TCR sequence derives from a woman aged 25-40 years in good health and CMV-seronegative. Sequencing input: PBMCs. The CDR3 DNA reads as TGTGCCATCAGGCCACGGCGGGAGGGCCAGGCCGGGGAGCTGTTTTTT. This codes for CAIRPRREGQAGELFF.